A single sample is the source of the 25 T cell receptor beta chains below, sequenced in a study of cytomegalovirus exposure and HLA in healthy donors. The PCR used 60 Vbeta and 13 Jbeta primers. Measured with immunoSEQ multiplex PCR; TCRdb has only the in-frame clones, and not every one. The sample records 200,000 or so clones, roughly 74% being singletons. Source material: PBMCs. These receptors all come from a young woman in good health and CMV-seropositive.

This clone has only a few counts. J is TRBJ2-7 and V is TRBV11-2; 8 bases match TRBD1. Trimming removed 3 bases from V and 2 bases from J; junction bases left unmatched: 9. CDR3 length: 16 amino acids. Germline V CDR1 and CDR2: SGHAT, FQNNGV. The CDR3: CASSFRMTGVTYEQYF. The CDR3 DNA is TGTGCCAGCAGCTTTAGGATGACAGGGGTTACCTACGAGCAGTACTTC.

This clone was observed a handful of times. The rearrangement joins TRBV19 to TRBJ2-7; 7 nucleotides match TRBD2. V lost 7 bases and J lost 1; bases outside the gene matches: 10. The CDR3 extends over 15 amino acids. Germline V gene sequence: CDR1 LNHDA, CDR2 SQIVND (reference sequence). CDR3 bases: TGTGCCAGTAAGAGTGGGAGGGAGGAGTCCTACGAGCAGTACTTC. As protein: CASKSGREESYEQYF.

The V gene is TRBV4-1, the J gene TRBJ1-4; D ambiguous. This CDR3 contains 13 residues. The germline V gene has CDR1 MGHRA and CDR2 YSYEKL. V lost 8 bases and J lost 3, with 10 bases in between. CDR3 region: CASRWESNEKLFF. In DNA, the CDR3 is TGCGCCAGCCGCTGGGAGTCTAATGAAAAACTGTTTTTT.

This clone came up once. V is TRBV6-5 and J is TRBJ1-2, with 9 bases that match TRBD1. Germline V gene lookup returns CDR1 MNHEY and CDR2 SVGAGI. The J segment lost 8 bases and the V segment lost 0 bases, leaving 1 base of the junction unmatched. This CDR3 is built from 13 residues. Written as DNA, the CDR3 is TGTGCCAGCAGTTACTCGACAGGGGGAGGCTACACCTTC. Its translation is CASSYSTGGGYTF.

The chain combines TRBV19 with TRBJ2-7; 9 positions agree with TRBD2. Trimming at V came to 1 base and at J to 0 bases, leaving 1 base not matched to a gene. Germline loops: CDR1 LNHDA, CDR2 SQIVND (reference sequence). The CDR3 is 15 residues long. The CDR3 sequence: CASSIGLAASYEQYF. For the CDR3, the DNA is TGTGCCAGTAGTATAGGACTAGCGGCCTCCTACGAGCAGTACTTC.

V usage is TRBV4-3 and J usage is TRBJ2-7; 13 positions agree with TRBD2. CDR3 length equals 19 residues. Germline assignment: CDR1 LGHNA and CDR2 YSLEER. V shed 1 base and J 2 bases; nucleotides not matched to a gene: 11. The CDR3 is CASSQGTSGGGPFAYEQYF. CDR3 DNA sequence: TGCGCCAGCAGCCAAGGCACTAGCGGGGGGGGACCTTTCGCCTACGAGCAGTACTTC.

In this sample, this clone turned up once. In nucleotides, the CDR3 is TGTGCCAGCAGCCAAGCTGGACAAACGAACGAGCAGTACTTC. This encodes CASSQAGQTNEQYF. The chain carries TRBV4-2 and TRBJ2-7, with TRBD1 as a possible D gene (5 bases). Germline assignment: CDR1 LGHNA and CDR2 YNFKEQ. The CDR3 spans 14 residues. V dropped 1 base and J dropped 5 bases, with 12 bases sitting between them.

The chain is built from TRBV9 and TRBJ1-1; 8 positions match TRBD1. From germline, CDR1 is SGDLS and CDR2 YYNGEE. The CDR3 totals 14 residues. Trimming removed 4 bases from V and 5 bases from J; junction bases left unmatched: 7. CDR3 sequence reads: CASSSGQGPTEAFF. The CDR3 DNA follows: TGTGCCAGCAGCTCAGGACAGGGACCGACTGAAGCTTTCTTT.

V gene TRBV5-6 combines with J gene TRBJ2-7; TRBD2 agrees at 9 bases. The V gene's germline CDR1 is SGHDT and CDR2 YYEEEE. The J segment lost 3 bases and the V segment lost 4 bases, leaving 11 bases of the junction unmatched. The CDR3 extends over 16 amino acids. The CDR3 nucleotides read TGTGCCAGCAGCAGCTGGGAGGCTAGCGGGATCTACGAGCAGTACTTC. It encodes CASSSWEASGIYEQYF.

The chain has TRBV7-2 and TRBJ2-2; maybe TRBD1 (7 bases). Trimming took off 5 bases at V and 10 bases at J, with 17 bases between the two ends. CDR3 length: 14 residues. Germline V gene data show CDR1 as SGHTA and CDR2 as FQGNSA. CDR3 protein: CASSPRRGREELFF. The CDR3 DNA sequence: TGTGCCAGCAGCCCGAGGAGGGGGCGCGAGGAGCTGTTTTTT.

The chain joins TRBV5-8 to TRBJ2-2; D gene uncertain. Trimming removed 0 bases from V and 5 bases from J, with 8 bases in between. The CDR3 runs 14 residues. Germline V gene sequence: CDR1 SGHTS, CDR2 YDEGEE. DNA of the CDR3: TGTGCCAGCAGCTTGGTGAGGCGGACCGGGGAGCTGTTTTTT. Protein sequence: CASSLVRRTGELFF.

The J gene is TRBJ1-6, the V gene TRBV4-3, with D possibly TRBD1 on 5 matching bases. Germline assignment: CDR1 LGHNA and CDR2 YSLEER. V lost 5 bases to trimming and J lost 7 bases, with 12 bases between them. The length of the CDR3 is 14 residues. This CDR3 is CASSEAGLNSPLHF. CDR3 bases: TGCGCCAGCAGCGAAGCAGGGCTCAATTCACCCCTCCACTTT.

This chain joins TRBV7-9 and TRBJ1-4; D possibly corresponds to TRBD1 (5 bases). Trimming shortened V by 4 bases and J by 0 bases, and 12 bases separated the two germline ends. CDR3 size: 16 residues. The germline V gene has CDR1 SEHNR and CDR2 FQNEAQ (reference sequence). The CDR3 protein is CASSSYQGATNEKLFF. CDR3 in DNA: TGTGCCAGCAGCTCATACCAGGGCGCAACTAATGAAAAACTGTTTTTT. The full variable domain, its missing parts supplied by reference TRBV7-9 and TRBJ1-4, is DTGVSQNPRHKITKRGQNVTFRCDPISEHNRLYWYRQTLGQGPEFLTYFQNEAQLEKSRLLSDRFSAERPKGSFSTLEIQRTEQGDSAMYLCASSSYQGATNEKLFFGSGTQLSVL.

The CDR3 coding sequence is TGTGCCAGCAGCCCGTTGGGACACCTCTCTGGGGCCAACGTCCTGACTTTC. It codes for CASSPLGHLSGANVLTF. The chain joins TRBV7-8 to TRBJ2-6; D might be TRBD1 (6 bases). Germline V CDR1 and CDR2: SGHVS, FQNEAQ. With 5 bases removed from V and 0 bases from J, the gap between germline ends came to 14 bases. This CDR3 spans 17 amino acids.

The chain employs TRBV28 and TRBJ2-4; D is unclear. V shed 1 base and J shed 1 base, with 11 bases lying between them. The CDR3 spans 16 residues. Looked up from germline, CDR1 is MDHEN and CDR2 is SYDVKM. The chain's CDR3 is CASSLYSDFAKNIQYF. CDR3 sequence (DNA): TGTGCCAGCAGTTTATATTCAGATTTTGCCAAAAACATTCAGTACTTC. The complete variable domain, with remaining parts taken from reference TRBV28 and TRBJ2-4, reads DVKVTQSSRYLVKRTGEKVFLECVQDMDHENMFWYRQDPGLGLRLIYFSYDVKMKEKGDIPEGYSVSREKKERFSLILESASTNQTSMYLCASSLYSDFAKNIQYFGAGTRLSVL.

This clone was counted a single time. CDR3 sequence (DNA): TGCAGCGTTGTGGGGGGGAACACCGGGGAGCTGTTTTTT. Translating it yields CSVVGGNTGELFF. The genes are TRBV29-1 and TRBJ2-2, with D possibly being TRBD2 (6 bases). Germline V gives CDR1 SQVTM, CDR2 ANQGSEA. V was cut by 4 bases and J by 1 base, with 7 bases left in between. The CDR3 covers 13 residues.

This chain connects TRBV4-1 to TRBJ2-7; 8 bases agree with TRBD1. CDR3 length: 15 residues. V trimming: 4 bases; J trimming: 2 bases; junction bases outside the gene matches: 7. The germline gives CDR1 MGHRA, CDR2 YSYEKL. This CDR3 is CASSLDRGLPYEQYF. As DNA, the CDR3 is TGCGCCAGCAGCCTTGACAGGGGACTCCCCTACGAGCAGTACTTC.

The rearrangement joins TRBV28 to TRBJ2-7, with 8 bases lining up with TRBD2. The germline CDR1 and CDR2 sequences are MDHEN and SYDVKM. The CDR3 runs to 15 residues. After removal of 2 bases from V and 2 bases from J, the junction contained 5 bases not matched to a gene. The CDR3 bases are TGTGCCAGCAGTTTAATTAGCGGGAAGACCTACGAGCAGTACTTC. Amino acids: CASSLISGKTYEQYF.

About this clone: The same CDR3 is also encoded by other DNA sequences in this sample. The gene calls are TRBV6-5 and TRBJ2-5, with a weak D call TRBD2 (5 bases). The CDR3 sequence is 12 residues long. Trimming cost V 8 bases and J 5 bases, with 12 bases left between them. Germline V lookup: CDR1 MNHEY, CDR2 SVGAGI. CDR3 residues: CASRTGVETQYF. For the CDR3, the DNA is TGTGCCAGCCGCACCGGGGTGGAGACCCAGTACTTC.

This sequence joins TRBV18 and TRBJ2-1; TRBD2 might be the D (5 bases). V lost 5 bases to trimming and J lost 8 bases, with 7 bases between them. There are 11 residues in the CDR3. Germline values: CDR1 KGHSH, CDR2 LQKENI. The CDR3 sequence: CASSIGDEQFF. As DNA, the CDR3 is TGTGCCAGCTCAATCGGGGATGAGCAGTTCTTC. The whole variable domain, filled in from reference TRBV18 and TRBJ2-1, reads NAGVMQNPRHLVRRRGQEARLRCSPMKGHSHVYWYRQLPEEGLKFMVYLQKENIIDESGMPKERFSAEFPKEGPSILRIQQVVRGDSAAYFCASSIGDEQFFGPGTRLTVL.

In regard to this clone: The same CDR3 is also encoded by other DNA sequences in this sample. The chain is built from TRBV5-4 and TRBJ2-5; D gene unclear. The CDR3 contains 12 residues. Germline V gives CDR1 SGHNT, CDR2 YYREEE (reference sequence). V lost 1 base to trimming and J lost 5 bases, with 6 bases between them. The CDR3, as DNA: TGTGCCAGCAGCTTGACACCTGAGACCCAGTACTTC. Protein: CASSLTPETQYF.

V and J are TRBV5-4 and TRBJ1-1, with TRBD1 as a possible D gene (6 bases). CDR1 SGHNT and CDR2 YYREEE come from the germline V gene (reference sequence). Trimming shortened V by 0 bases and J by 2 bases, and 14 bases separated the two germline ends. CDR3 length: 16 residues. The CDR3 DNA sequence: TGTGCCAGCAGCTTGGGTCCTGGACAGCTAAACACTGAAGCTTTCTTT. This gives the protein CASSLGPGQLNTEAFF.

This chain links TRBV6-1 with TRBJ1-1; no firm D call. The V gene's germline CDR1 is MNHNS and CDR2 SASEGT. V lost 2 bases and J 6 bases, leaving 10 bases between the germline ends. This CDR3 contains 13 residues. The CDR3 sequence: CASSERVPSEAFF. DNA of the CDR3: TGTGCCAGCAGTGAACGGGTGCCATCTGAAGCTTTCTTT.

The rearrangement uses TRBV4-3 and TRBJ1-4, with 7 bases that match TRBD1. CDR3 length: 16 residues. V was pared by 3 bases and J by 10 bases, with 14 bases of the junction left unmatched. Looked up from germline, CDR1 is LGHNA and CDR2 is YSLEER. For the CDR3, the DNA is TGCGCCAGCAGCCAGACCCGGACAGGAAGGGCTGCAAAACTGTTTTTT. Protein sequence: CASSQTRTGRAAKLFF.

V and J are TRBV5-6 and TRBJ2-5, with 12 bases identical to TRBD2. CDR3 size: 18 residues. With 1 base clipped from V and 2 bases from J, the junction kept 9 bases outside the gene matches. Germline V gives CDR1 SGHDT, CDR2 YYEEEE. CDR3 in amino acids: CASSLLASGGVPQETQYF. CDR3 sequence (DNA): TGTGCCAGCAGCTTGTTAGCTAGCGGGGGGGTGCCGCAAGAGACCCAGTACTTC. The full variable domain, with the rest looked up from reference TRBV5-6 and TRBJ2-5, is DAGVTQSPTHLIKTRGQQVTLRCSPKSGHDTVSWYQQALGQGPQFIFQYYEEEERQRGNFPDRFSGHQFPNYSSELNVNALLLGDSALYLCASSLLASGGVPQETQYFGPGTRLLVL.